Presented here are 29 T cell receptor beta chains from one specimen sequenced in a study of cytomegalovirus exposure and HLA in healthy donors. The PCR used 60 Vbeta and 13 Jbeta primers. Repertoires were generated with immunoSEQ multiplex PCR, while TCRdb's copy carries only in-frame clones and drops some. The sample contains 95,000 to 100,000 clones, approximately 71% of which appear only once. Sequencing used PBMCs. The receptor set was obtained from a female donor in good health and CMV-seronegative.

V is TRBV4-3 and J is TRBJ2-1, with TRBD1 matching over 9 bases. The CDR3 runs to 17 residues. Germline-derived CDR1 and CDR2 are LGHNA and YSLEER. The V segment lost 0 bases and the J segment 8 bases; nucleotides outside the gene matches: 11. The CDR3 nucleotides are TGCGCCAGCAGCCAAGACCTCAGGGACAGGGTCTATTATGAGCAGTTCTTC. It is translated as CASSQDLRDRVYYEQFF.

This clone was seen only once. The chain employs TRBV28 and TRBJ1-4; D might be TRBD1 (6 bases). V lost 5 bases, J lost 8 bases, and 21 bases lay in between. Germline V gene data show CDR1 as MDHEN and CDR2 as SYDVKM. This CDR3 is 16 amino acids long. The DNA for the CDR3 is TGTGCCAGCAGTGGGACGGTCGAGGGGGTTTGGGAAAAACTGTTTTTT. Protein sequence: CASSGTVEGVWEKLFF.

The V and J genes are TRBV19 and TRBJ1-2; 8 bases map to TRBD1. V shed 4 bases, J shed 2 bases, and the junction held 6 bases outside the gene matches. There are 15 residues in the CDR3. Germline V lookup: CDR1 LNHDA, CDR2 SQIVND (reference sequence). CDR3 DNA: TGTGCCAGTAGTACTTCAGGGGGCATAAACTATGGCTACACCTTC. This sequence encodes CASSTSGGINYGYTF.

The chain is built from TRBV27 and TRBJ1-5, with D possibly matching TRBD1 (6 bases). Between the trimmed V and J ends, which lost 8 bases and 6 bases, there was a span of 14 bases. This CDR3 spans 13 amino acids. Germline loops: CDR1 MNHEY, CDR2 SMNVEV (reference sequence). The CDR3 nucleotides read TGTGCCAGCGGGCCAGGGGATAGTCAGCCCCAGCATTTT. Translating it yields CASGPGDSQPQHF.

V gene TRBV5-1 combines with J gene TRBJ1-4; D gene uncertain. Trimming stripped 2 bases from V and 2 bases from J, with 13 bases between. Germline CDR1 is SGHRS and CDR2 is YFSETQ. This CDR3 has 16 residues. This CDR3 is CASSFGPAGTNEKLFF. CDR3 coding DNA: TGCGCCAGCAGCTTTGGACCCGCGGGTACTAATGAAAAACTGTTTTTT.

The chain combines TRBV5-4 with TRBJ2-2; D is unclear. Trimming cost V 4 bases and J 6 bases, with 4 bases left between them. Germline CDR1 reads SGHNT; CDR2 reads YYREEE (reference sequence). The CDR3 spans 11 residues. The CDR3 coding sequence is TGTGCCAGCAGCCTCCCCGGGGAGCTGTTTTTT. It translates to CASSLPGELFF.

This clone has more than one count but fewer than ten. The rearrangement uses TRBV11-1 and TRBJ2-1; maybe TRBD2 (5 bases). The CDR3 has 15 amino acids. V was trimmed by 1 base and J by 0 bases, leaving 7 bases between them. Germline lookup yields CDR1 SGHAT and CDR2 FQDESV (reference sequence). The CDR3 loop is CASSLGGSSYNEQFF. CDR3 in DNA: TGTGCCAGCAGCTTAGGAGGGAGCTCCTACAATGAGCAGTTCTTC.

The genes are TRBV7-9 and TRBJ2-5; D is perhaps TRBD2 (6 bases). The CDR3 runs to 15 residues. Germline V gives CDR1 SEHNR, CDR2 FQNEAQ (reference sequence). Trimming took 4 bases from V and 5 from J, leaving 17 bases between them. CDR3: CASSSRDWGEETQYF. In nucleotides, the CDR3 is TGTGCCAGCAGCTCCCGGGACTGGGGGGAGGAGACCCAGTACTTC. The full variable domain, its missing parts supplied by reference TRBV7-9 and TRBJ2-5, is DTGVSQNPRHKITKRGQNVTFRCDPISEHNRLYWYRQTLGQGPEFLTYFQNEAQLEKSRLLSDRFSAERPKGSFSTLEIQRTEQGDSAMYLCASSSRDWGEETQYFGPGTRLLVL.

The chain is built from TRBV25-1 and TRBJ1-4, with a tentative D call TRBD1 (5 bases). V shed 3 bases and J shed 0 bases, with 8 bases lying between them. This CDR3 spans 15 amino acids. Germline V gene sequence: CDR1 MGHDK, CDR2 SYGVNS. CDR3 nucleotide sequence: TGTGCCAGCAGTGATCCGGGGGCAACTAATGAAAAACTGTTTTTT. Translated: CASSDPGATNEKLFF.

The gene calls are TRBV5-1 and TRBJ2-3; TRBD2 agrees at 9 bases. This CDR3 is built from 16 residues. The trim removed 0 bases at V and 1 base at J, leaving 3 bases unmatched. CDR1 SGHRS and CDR2 YFSETQ come from the germline V gene. Here the CDR3 DNA reads TGCGCCAGCAGCTTGGGGACTAGCGAGGGCACAGATACGCAGTATTTT. As protein: CASSLGTSEGTDTQYF.

This clone was recorded once. V and J are TRBV5-1 and TRBJ2-3; D is uncertain. This CDR3 region has 13 residues. Trimming shortened V by 4 bases and J by 3 bases, and 9 bases separated the two germline ends. Germline V gives CDR1 SGHRS, CDR2 YFSETQ. Here the CDR3 DNA reads TGCGCCAGCAGCCCCCCGGGTACAGATACGCAGTATTTT. Its protein product is CASSPPGTDTQYF.

The chain carries TRBV4-3 and TRBJ2-1; D call uncertain. Germline assignment: CDR1 LGHNA and CDR2 YSLEER. The length of the CDR3 is 15 residues. Trimming removed 1 base at V and 0 bases at J, with 7 bases between. The CDR3 sequence: CASSQVAVSYNEQFF. In DNA form, the CDR3 reads TGCGCCAGCAGCCAAGTGGCGGTCTCCTACAATGAGCAGTTCTTC.

In regard to this clone: A read error may produce the germline difference seen at one junction end. The rearrangement uses TRBV11-1 and TRBJ2-5, with 10 bases lining up with TRBD1. Germline CDR1 reads SGHAT; CDR2 reads FQDESV (reference sequence). The CDR3 covers 15 residues. CDR3 residues: CASTLGDRGLETQYF. The CDR3 DNA reads as TGTGCCAGCACCTTAGGGGACAGGGGACTGGAGACCCAGTACTTC.

This rearrangement joins TRBV11-1 to TRBJ1-5, with D possibly being TRBD1 (6 bases). V was shortened by 9 bases and J by 0 bases, with 18 bases between the two germline ends. The CDR3 extends over 16 amino acids. CDR1 is SGHAT and CDR2 is FQDESV in the germline V gene (reference sequence). Here the CDR3 DNA reads TGTGCCAGGGGTCCAGGGGCCACCGATAGCAATCAGCCCCAGCATTTT. Residues: CARGPGATDSNQPQHF.

The chain is built from TRBV4-3 and TRBJ2-1; 8 nucleotides agree with TRBD1. V lost 6 bases and J lost 4; bases outside the gene matches: 14. CDR1 and CDR2 (germline): LGHNA, YSLEER. The CDR3 contains 17 residues. The CDR3 DNA reads as TGCGCCAGCAGGGGGGATTTAGGGACAGGAGGGTACAATGAGCAGTTCTTC. This codes for CASRGDLGTGGYNEQFF.

This sequence joins TRBV23-1 and TRBJ1-5, with D possibly TRBD1 on 5 matching bases. TRBV23-1 is given ORF status, its function remaining uncertain. CDR3 length: 17 residues. The germline V and J ends were trimmed by 3 bases and 0 bases, with 15 bases remaining between them. The CDR3 sequence is CASSHRGTLYSNQPQHF. The CDR3 coding sequence is TGCGCCAGCAGTCATCGAGGGACTTTATATAGCAATCAGCCCCAGCATTTT.

This sequence joins TRBV29-1 and TRBJ2-2, with 7 positions matching TRBD1. Germline V gives CDR1 SQVTM, CDR2 ANQGSEA. The CDR3 sequence is 15 residues long. Germline trimming cut 6 bases from V and 2 bases from J; bases unmatched to any gene: 9. This chain's CDR3 is CSVHAKGANTGELFF. CDR3 nucleotide sequence: TGCAGCGTCCACGCGAAGGGGGCCAACACCGGGGAGCTGTTTTTT.

This chain joins TRBV29-1 and TRBJ2-3; D call uncertain. Trimming took off 3 bases at V and 7 bases at J, with 14 bases between the two ends. The germline V gene has CDR1 SQVTM and CDR2 ANQGSEA. CDR3 length: 13 amino acids. The CDR3 region is CSVDGPNEYTQYF. The CDR3 nucleotides read TGCAGCGTTGATGGGCCAAATGAGTATACGCAGTATTTT.

In its sample, this clone was seen once. The chain is built from TRBV5-1 and TRBJ2-5; 14 bases are a match to TRBD2. Germline CDR1 SGHRS, CDR2 YFSETQ. CDR3 length: 16 amino acids. With V trimmed by 4 bases and J by 5 bases, 7 bases remained unmatched. CDR3 DNA: TGCGCCAGCAGCACCGGGACTAGCGGGGGTGGTGAGACCCAGTACTTC. It translates to CASSTGTSGGGETQYF.

This clone was counted only a few times. This chain uses TRBV5-1 with TRBJ2-5; 11 bases are shared with TRBD2. With 5 bases clipped from V and 1 base from J, the junction kept 7 bases outside the gene matches. Germline V lookup: CDR1 SGHRS, CDR2 YFSETQ. The CDR3 is 16 residues long. In nucleotides, the CDR3 is TGCGCCAGCAGGCGCGCCGGGACTAGCGGCCAAGAGACCCAGTACTTC. Residues: CASRRAGTSGQETQYF.

This chain joins TRBV5-4 and TRBJ2-5; D is undetermined. This CDR3 has 13 amino acids. Germline-derived CDR1 and CDR2 are SGHNT and YYREEE (reference sequence). Trimming took 0 bases from V and 7 from J, leaving 10 bases between them. CDR3 loop: CASSLGPSGTQYF. CDR3 bases: TGTGCCAGCAGCTTGGGCCCCTCGGGGACCCAGTACTTC. The full variable domain, rest sourced from reference TRBV5-4 and TRBJ2-5, is ETGVTQSPTHLIKTRGQQVTLRCSSQSGHNTVSWYQQALGQGPQFIFQYYREEENGRGNFPPRFSGLQFPNYSSELNVNALELDDSALYLCASSLGPSGTQYFGPGTRLLVL.

This chain uses TRBV29-1 with TRBJ2-2; 9 bases map to TRBD2. Germline V CDR1 and CDR2: SQVTM, ANQGSEA. After removal of 7 bases from V and 6 bases from J, the junction contained 6 bases not matched to a gene. The length of the CDR3 is 13 residues. CDR3 residues: CSAIAGAAGELFF. For the CDR3, the DNA is TGCAGCGCTATAGCGGGGGCGGCCGGGGAGCTGTTTTTT.

The V and J genes are TRBV6-5 and TRBJ2-5; weak D call: TRBD2 (5 bases). Germline CDR1 and CDR2: MNHEY and SVGAGI. The CDR3 covers 15 residues. Trimming shortened V by 6 bases and J by 5 bases, and 19 bases separated the two germline ends. This CDR3 is CASRPRGSTLETQYF. For the CDR3, the DNA is TGTGCCAGCAGGCCTCGGGGAAGTACCTTGGAGACCCAGTACTTC.

This clone was recorded a few times. This rearrangement joins TRBV7-2 to TRBJ2-7; TRBD1 might be the D (5 bases). Germline CDR1 reads SGHTA; CDR2 reads FQGNSA. The CDR3 has 15 residues. Trimming stripped 4 bases from V and 0 bases from J, with 13 bases between. CDR3 amino acids: CASSSRGRASYEQYF. The CDR3 region has the DNA TGTGCCAGCAGCTCTAGGGGCAGGGCCTCCTACGAGCAGTACTTC.

This chain connects TRBV5-1 to TRBJ1-4; tentatively, D is TRBD1 (6 bases). The V end was cut by 0 bases, the J end by 5 bases, with 11 bases between. The CDR3 runs 15 residues. Germline V CDR1 and CDR2: SGHRS, YFSETQ. CDR3 sequence (DNA): TGCGCCAGCAGCTTGGAGGGGGGGAAAAATGAAAAACTGTTTTTT. Its protein product is CASSLEGGKNEKLFF.

The V and J genes are TRBV19 and TRBJ2-7; 8 bases are shared with TRBD1. CDR3 length: 14 residues. Germline-derived CDR1 and CDR2 are LNHDA and SQIVND (reference sequence). J gave up 1 base and V 5 bases, and 4 bases lay outside the gene matches. CDR3 residues: CASSARDRSYEQYF. For the CDR3, the DNA is TGTGCCAGTAGTGCCCGGGACAGGTCCTACGAGCAGTACTTC.

The V and J genes are TRBV7-2 and TRBJ2-3, with 9 bases identical to TRBD1. This CDR3 region has 18 residues. Germline CDR1 SGHTA, CDR2 FQGNSA. V trimming: 4 bases; J trimming: 3 bases; junction bases outside the gene matches: 14. The CDR3 loop reads CASSYRSGTGFRTDTQYF. CDR3 nucleotides: TGTGCCAGCAGCTACCGATCCGGGACAGGGTTTAGGACAGATACGCAGTATTTT.

The chain recombines TRBV19 with TRBJ2-1; 7 bases match TRBD2. The CDR3 is 14 amino acids. Looked up from germline, CDR1 is LNHDA and CDR2 is SQIVND (reference sequence). The ends lost 3 bases at V and 3 bases at J; junction bases unmatched: 2. Written as DNA, the CDR3 is TGTGCCAGTAGTATCTCTAGCGGCTACAATGAGCAGTTCTTC. Translated: CASSISSGYNEQFF.

This chain uses TRBV29-1 with TRBJ1-3; D is uncertain. The CDR3 is made up of 14 amino acids. Deletions cut 8 bases from V and 0 bases from J, with 14 bases between. The germline V gene encodes CDR1 SQVTM and CDR2 ANQGSEA. The CDR3 protein is CSTSGDGSGNTIYF. The CDR3 DNA reads as TGCAGCACCTCCGGGGATGGCTCTGGAAACACCATATATTTT. Full variable domain (rest looked up from reference TRBV29-1 and TRBJ1-3): SAVISQKPSRDICQRGTSLTIQCQVDSQVTMMFWYRQQPGQSLTLIATANQGSEATYESGFVIDKFPISRPNLTFSTLTVSNMSPEDSSIYLCSTSGDGSGNTIYFGEGSWLTVV.